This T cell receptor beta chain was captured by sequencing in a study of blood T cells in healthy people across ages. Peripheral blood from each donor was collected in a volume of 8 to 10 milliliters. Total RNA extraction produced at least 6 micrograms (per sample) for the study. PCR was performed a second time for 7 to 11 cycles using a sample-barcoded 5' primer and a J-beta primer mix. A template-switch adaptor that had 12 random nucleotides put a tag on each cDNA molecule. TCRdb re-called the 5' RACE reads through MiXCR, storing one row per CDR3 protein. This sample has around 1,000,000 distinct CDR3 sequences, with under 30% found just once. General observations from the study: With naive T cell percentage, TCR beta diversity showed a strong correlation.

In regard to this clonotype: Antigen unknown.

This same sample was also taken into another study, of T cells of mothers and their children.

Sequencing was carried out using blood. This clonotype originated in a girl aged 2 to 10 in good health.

The CDR3 nucleotides are TGCGCCAGCAGCCAAGATCTCCCGGGACGCTATGGCTACACCTTC. Translated: CASSQDLPGRYGYTF. The chain couples TRBV4-1 to TRBJ1-2, with a possible D match to TRBD1 (5 bases). The CDR3 extends over 15 amino acids. Trimming stripped 0 bases from V and 4 bases from J, with 12 bases between. Germline V lookup: CDR1 MGHRA, CDR2 YSYEKL.